This T cell receptor beta chain was recovered during a study of T cell responses to AZD1222 COVID-19 vaccine. Study-wide points: Reports indicate that nearly half of spike-specific TCRs are directed at unmutated variant regions.

Remarks on this clone: Its antigen is as yet unknown.

Sequencing used immunoSEQ multiplex PCR; TCRdb keeps in-frame clones, though not all of them. The sample contains roughly 130,000 clones, 92% of which appear only once. CDR3 length equals 16 residues. The germline V gene encodes CDR1 KGHSH and CDR2 LQKENI. V was clipped by 3 bases and J by 4 bases; unmatched bases: 7. This TCR derives from an adult in good health. The sequenced sample was peripheral blood, obtained on day 0 of AZD1222 vaccination. The chain combines TRBV18 with TRBJ1-5, with TRBD1 matching 9 bases. The CDR3 nucleotides are TGTGCCAGCTCACCCCTTCCGGGACAGGGAAATCAGCCCCAGCATTTT. This translates into CASSPLPGQGNQPQHF.